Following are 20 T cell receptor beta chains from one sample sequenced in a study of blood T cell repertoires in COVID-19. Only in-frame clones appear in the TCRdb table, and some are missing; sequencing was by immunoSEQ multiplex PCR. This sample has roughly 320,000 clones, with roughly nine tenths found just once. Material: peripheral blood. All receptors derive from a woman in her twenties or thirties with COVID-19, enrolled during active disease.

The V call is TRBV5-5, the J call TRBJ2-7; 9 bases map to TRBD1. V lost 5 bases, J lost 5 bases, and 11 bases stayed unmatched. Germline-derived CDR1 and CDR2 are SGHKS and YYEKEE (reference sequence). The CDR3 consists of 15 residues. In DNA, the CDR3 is TGTGCCAGCAGTTCCGGGACAGGGTCATACGACGAGCAGTACTTC. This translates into CASSSGTGSYDEQYF.

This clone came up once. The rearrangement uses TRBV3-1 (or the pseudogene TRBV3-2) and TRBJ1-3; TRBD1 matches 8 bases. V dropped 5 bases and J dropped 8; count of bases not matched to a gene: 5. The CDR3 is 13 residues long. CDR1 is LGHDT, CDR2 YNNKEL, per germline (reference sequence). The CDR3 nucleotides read TGTGCCAGCAGCTTCGACAGGGGTGACACCATATATTTT. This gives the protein CASSFDRGDTIYF.

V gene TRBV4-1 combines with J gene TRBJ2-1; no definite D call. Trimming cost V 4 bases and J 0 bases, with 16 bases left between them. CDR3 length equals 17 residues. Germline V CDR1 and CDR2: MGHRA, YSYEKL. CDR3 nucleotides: TGCGCCAGCAGCCCCCCTGGCCTTATCGACTCCTACAATGAGCAGTTCTTC. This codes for CASSPPGLIDSYNEQFF.

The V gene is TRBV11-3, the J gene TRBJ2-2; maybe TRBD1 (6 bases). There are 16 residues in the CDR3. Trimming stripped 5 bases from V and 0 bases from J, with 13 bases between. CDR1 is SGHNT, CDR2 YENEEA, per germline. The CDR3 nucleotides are TGTGCCAGCAGCCTCTCCGGGACAACGAACACCGGGGAGCTGTTTTTT. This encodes CASSLSGTTNTGELFF.

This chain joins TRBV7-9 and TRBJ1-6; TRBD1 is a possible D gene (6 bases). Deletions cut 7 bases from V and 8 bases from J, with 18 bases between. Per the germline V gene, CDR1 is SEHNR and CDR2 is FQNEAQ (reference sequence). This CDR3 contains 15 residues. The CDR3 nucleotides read TGTGCCAGCACCGTAGGGCCCAGGGGAGATTCACCCCTCCACTTT. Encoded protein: CASTVGPRGDSPLHF.

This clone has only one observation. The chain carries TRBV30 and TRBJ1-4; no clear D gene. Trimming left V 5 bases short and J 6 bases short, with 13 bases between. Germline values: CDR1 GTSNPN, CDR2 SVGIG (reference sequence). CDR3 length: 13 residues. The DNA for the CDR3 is TGTGCCTGGGAAGAGGTGGCCGATGAAAAACTGTTTTTT. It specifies CAWEEVADEKLFF.

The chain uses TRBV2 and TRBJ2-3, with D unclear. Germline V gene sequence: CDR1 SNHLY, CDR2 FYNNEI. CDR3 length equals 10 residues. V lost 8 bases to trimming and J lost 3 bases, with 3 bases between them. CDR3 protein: CASSTDTQYF. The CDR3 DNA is TGTGCCAGCTCAACAGATACGCAGTATTTT.

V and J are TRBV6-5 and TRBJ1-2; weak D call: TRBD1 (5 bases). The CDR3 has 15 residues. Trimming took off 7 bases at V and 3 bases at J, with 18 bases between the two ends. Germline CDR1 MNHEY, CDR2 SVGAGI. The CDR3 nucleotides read TGTGCCAGCACCATTAGAGGGGACTCCTACTATGGCTACACCTTC. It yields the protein CASTIRGDSYYGYTF.

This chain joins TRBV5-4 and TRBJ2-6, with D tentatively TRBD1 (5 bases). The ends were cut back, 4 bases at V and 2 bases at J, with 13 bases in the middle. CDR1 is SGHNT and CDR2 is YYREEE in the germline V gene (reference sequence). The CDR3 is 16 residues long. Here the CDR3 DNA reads TGTGCCAGCAGCAGGGCTCCCAGGGCTGGGGCCAACGTCCTGACTTTC. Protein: CASSRAPRAGANVLTF.

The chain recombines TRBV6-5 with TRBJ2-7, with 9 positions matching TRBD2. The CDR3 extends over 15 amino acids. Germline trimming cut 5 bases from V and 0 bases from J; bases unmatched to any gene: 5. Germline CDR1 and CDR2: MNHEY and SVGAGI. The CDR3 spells CASSQTSGSSYEQYV. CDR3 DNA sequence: TGTGCCAGCAGTCAAACTAGCGGGTCCTCCTACGAGCAGTACGTC.

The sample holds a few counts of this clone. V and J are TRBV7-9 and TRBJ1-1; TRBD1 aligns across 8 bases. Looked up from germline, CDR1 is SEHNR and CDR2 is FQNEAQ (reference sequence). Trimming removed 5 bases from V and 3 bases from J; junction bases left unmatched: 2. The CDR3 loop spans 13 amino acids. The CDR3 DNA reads TGTGCCAGCAGCCGACAGGGGTACACTGAAGCTTTCTTT. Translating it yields CASSRQGYTEAFF.

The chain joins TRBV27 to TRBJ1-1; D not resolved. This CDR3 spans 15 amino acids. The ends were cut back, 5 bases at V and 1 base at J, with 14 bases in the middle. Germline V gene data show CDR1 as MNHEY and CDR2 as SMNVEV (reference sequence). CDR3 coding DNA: TGTGCCAGCAGTGAACGCCCCGACACGAACACTGAAGCTTTCTTT. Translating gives CASSERPDTNTEAFF.

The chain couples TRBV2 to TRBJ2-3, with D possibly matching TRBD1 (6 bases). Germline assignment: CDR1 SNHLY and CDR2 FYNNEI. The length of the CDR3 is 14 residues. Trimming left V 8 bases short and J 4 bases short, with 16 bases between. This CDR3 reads CASPRGYGPDTQYF. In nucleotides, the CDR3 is TGTGCCAGCCCCAGGGGCTACGGACCAGATACGCAGTATTTT.

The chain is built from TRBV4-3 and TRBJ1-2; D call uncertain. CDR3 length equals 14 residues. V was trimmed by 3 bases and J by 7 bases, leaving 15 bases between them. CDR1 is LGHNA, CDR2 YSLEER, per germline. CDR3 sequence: CASSQFGISRGYTF. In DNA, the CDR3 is TGCGCCAGCAGCCAGTTCGGGATTTCTCGTGGCTACACCTTC.

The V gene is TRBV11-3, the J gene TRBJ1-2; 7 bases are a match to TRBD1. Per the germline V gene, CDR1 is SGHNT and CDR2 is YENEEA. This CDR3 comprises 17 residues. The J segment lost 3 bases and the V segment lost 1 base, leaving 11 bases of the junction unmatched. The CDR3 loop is CASSLVSPGGTDYGYTF. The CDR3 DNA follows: TGTGCCAGCAGCTTAGTGTCGCCAGGGGGTACAGACTATGGCTACACCTTC.

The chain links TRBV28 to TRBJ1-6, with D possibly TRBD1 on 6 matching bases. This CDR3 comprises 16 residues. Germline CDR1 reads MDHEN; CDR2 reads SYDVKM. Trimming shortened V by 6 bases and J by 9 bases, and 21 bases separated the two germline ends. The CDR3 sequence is CASRGGGFLDGSPLHF. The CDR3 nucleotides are TGTGCCAGCAGAGGGGGGGGCTTCCTCGACGGTTCACCCCTCCACTTT.

The CDR3 nucleotides read TGTGCCAGTAGTATTTTCCTAGCGGGGGATGTAGATACGCAGTATTTT. It specifies CASSIFLAGDVDTQYF. The rearrangement joins TRBV19 to TRBJ2-3, with 10 bases lining up with TRBD2. Germline values: CDR1 LNHDA, CDR2 SQIVND (reference sequence). V shed 3 bases, J shed 5 bases, and the junction held 8 bases outside the gene matches. This CDR3 comprises 16 residues.

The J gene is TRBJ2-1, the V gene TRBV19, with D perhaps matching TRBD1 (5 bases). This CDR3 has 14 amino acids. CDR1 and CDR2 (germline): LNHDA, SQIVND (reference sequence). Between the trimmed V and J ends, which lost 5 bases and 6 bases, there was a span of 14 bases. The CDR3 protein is CASSVGGRVNEQFF. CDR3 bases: TGTGCCAGTAGTGTTGGCGGCAGGGTCAATGAGCAGTTCTTC. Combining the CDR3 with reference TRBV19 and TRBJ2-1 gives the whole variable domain DGGITQSPKYLFRKEGQNVTLSCEQNLNHDAMYWYRQDPGQGLRLIYYSQIVNDFQKGDIAEGYSVSREKKESFPLTVTSAQKNPTAFYLCASSVGGRVNEQFFGPGTRLTVL.

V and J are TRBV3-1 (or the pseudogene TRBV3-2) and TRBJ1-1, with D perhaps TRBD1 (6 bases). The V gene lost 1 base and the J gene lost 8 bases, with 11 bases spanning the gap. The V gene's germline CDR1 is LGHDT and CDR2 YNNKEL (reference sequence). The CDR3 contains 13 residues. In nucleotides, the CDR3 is TGTGCCAGCAGCCAAGGAGTCGGACAGGAAGCTTTCTTT. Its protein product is CASSQGVGQEAFF.

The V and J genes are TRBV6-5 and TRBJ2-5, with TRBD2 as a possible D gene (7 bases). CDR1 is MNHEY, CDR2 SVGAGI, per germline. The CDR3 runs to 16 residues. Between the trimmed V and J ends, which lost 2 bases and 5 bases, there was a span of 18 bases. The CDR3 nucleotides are TGTGCCAGCAGTTACGCCCCCCGGGGGGCCGAGGAGACCCAGTACTTC. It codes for CASSYAPRGAEETQYF.